The source of this T cell receptor beta chain is a study of vaccination and CD4 T cells after COVID-19. In the study overall: Some control cultures received a CEFX pool, which served as the positive control. Others received an HIV-1 Nef pool or no peptide.

General study findings and limits: Convalescent patients studied were relatively few, and early post-infection timepoints were absent.

The Oncomine TCR Beta short-read assay generated sequence data from the DNA of cultured CD4+ T cells. Genomic DNA extraction was carried out from cultured CD4+ T cells. TCRdb called the PCR reads again in MiXCR, with one record for every CDR3 protein. This sample yields around 19,000 distinct CDR3 sequences, of which around 60% are seen a single time; more than 8.5% belongs to the top ten. On this clonotype itself: Its target is not known.

This CDR3 has 15 amino acids. Trimming removed 0 bases from V and 3 bases from J, with 7 bases in between. Germline assignment: CDR1 SGHRS and CDR2 YFSETQ. Indicated treatment: roughly 10-day PBMC culture with coronavirus spike peptide pools or control peptides (ViraFEST assay). Before TCRs were sequenced, ViraFEST expanded antigen-specific T cells with peptide pools. The V and J genes are TRBV5-1 and TRBJ1-6; a possible D gene is TRBD1 (5 bases). Sequenced here: CD4+ T cells from blood, cultured in vitro, sampled after SARS-CoV-2 vaccination. This receptor was taken from a human donor who had recovered from COVID-19. The CDR3 coding sequence is TGCGCCAGCAGCTTGGATAGGGGCTATAATTCACCCCTCCACTTT. The encoded protein is CASSLDRGYNSPLHF.